The T cell receptor (beta chain) described here comes from a study of T-cell reconstitution after alpha-beta-depleted transplantation in children. The study's findings and limits: Newly generated T cells supplied most T-cell counts and diversity one year post-transplant. Reportedly, roughly two months post-transplant, alpha-beta T cells arose from several hundred expanded graft clones. After transplant, high TCRbeta diversity at day 60 in some patients arose from surviving recipient T cells and thymic progenitors.

The V segment lost 6 bases and the J segment 4 bases; nucleotides outside the gene matches: 7. The CDR3 loop spans 14 amino acids. Germline CDR1 SQVTM, CDR2 ANQGSEA. Unique molecular identifiers were incorporated into the prepared TCRbeta library. TCRdb recomputed calls from the PCR reads with MiXCR, one row per CDR3 protein. The profile shows 130,000 to 150,000 distinct CDR3 sequences, roughly 9% of them singletons. A note on this clonotype: As yet, its antigen is unknown.

The sequences come from PBMCs, mostly from graft donor cells, collected 180 days after TCRalphabeta/CD19-depleted stem cell transplant. This receptor was taken from a female patient aged 2-9 years who had a stem cell transplant for congenital amegakaryocytic thrombocytopenia, so the T cells may come from the graft donor. The chain carries TRBV29-1 and TRBJ2-2; 8 positions match TRBD2. The CDR3 sequence: CSVAGLAGTGELFF. The CDR3 nucleotides read TGCAGCGTAGCCGGACTAGCCGGCACCGGGGAGCTGTTTTTT.